This TCR beta chain derives from a study of blood T cell repertoires in COVID-19. Cohort placement rested on clinical history that participants reported themselves. Resolution of symptoms, clearance, or two negative PCRs was present in recovered Cohort 3 donors. V trimming: 5 bases; J trimming: 11 bases; junction bases outside the gene matches: 3. This CDR3 is built from 11 residues. CDR1 is LGHNA and CDR2 is YNFKEQ in the germline V gene. In this sample, this clone turned up once. Assay used: immunoSEQ multiplex PCR; TCRdb lists only in-frame clones, some missing. The sample shows 200,000 to 250,000 clones, more than 75% of them seen only once.

The chain recombines TRBV4-2 with TRBJ1-1, with TRBD1 matching 9 bases. The sequenced sample consisted of PBMCs or T cells enriched from blood (not recorded which). This TCR was recovered from a man aged 40-49 years who had recovered from COVID-19. The CDR3 region has the DNA TGTGCCAGCAGCACAGGGGGCGTGGCTTTCTTT. This codes for CASSTGGVAFF.